These 5 T cell receptor beta chains were all obtained from the same sample, sequenced in a study of OX40 agonist ivuxolimab in advanced cancers. Generated by immunoSEQ multiplex PCR, the TCRdb table keeps only in-frame clones and is missing some. Among some 83,000 clones listed, approximately 84% were seen once. The material sequenced was CD4+ or CD8+ T cells sorted from blood, taken in a trial of the OX40 agonist ivuxolimab. The receptor set was obtained from an adult with an advanced solid tumor such as melanoma, head and neck, liver or kidney cancer.

This chain links TRBV29-1 with TRBJ1-5, with D unclear. V was clipped by 4 bases and J by 0 bases, with 7 bases between them. CDR3 length: 13 amino acids. Germline CDR1 and CDR2: SQVTM and ANQGSEA. CDR3 in amino acids: CSVGSYSNQPQHF. In nucleotides, the CDR3 is TGCAGCGTTGGCAGTTATAGCAATCAGCCCCAGCATTTT.

The V gene is TRBV6-5, the J gene TRBJ2-7, with TRBD2 identical over 8 bases. Germline assignment: CDR1 MNHEY and CDR2 SVGAGI. The CDR3 has 14 amino acids. After removal of 2 bases from V and 3 bases from J, the junction contained 3 bases not matched to a gene. CDR3 in amino acids: CASSYGTSVYEQYF. CDR3 in DNA: TGTGCCAGCAGTTACGGGACTAGTGTCTACGAGCAGTACTTC.

There are a few counts of this clone. The identical CDR3 is also encoded by other nucleotide sequences in the sample. This rearrangement joins TRBV19 to TRBJ2-3, with no clear D. Germline V gene lookup returns CDR1 LNHDA and CDR2 SQIVND (reference sequence). V shed 6 bases and J shed 5 bases, with 6 bases lying between them. CDR3 length equals 11 residues. CDR3 loop: CASRRGDTQYF. In nucleotides, the CDR3 is TGTGCCAGTAGGCGAGGAGATACGCAGTATTTT.

The chain recombines TRBV7-2 with TRBJ1-2; D is unclear. CDR1 and CDR2 (germline): SGHTA, FQGNSA. Deletions cut 5 bases from V and 2 bases from J, with 6 bases between. CDR3 length: 12 residues. CDR3 sequence (DNA): TGTGCCAGCAGCCGCCTGAACTATGGCTACACCTTC. Its protein is CASSRLNYGYTF.

Points on this clone: This CDR3 fails to terminate in the conserved phenylalanine or tryptophan, so it likely reflects a read error. V usage is TRBV6-1 and J usage is TRBJ1-2; possibly TRBD1 for D (6 bases). V shed 8 bases and J shed 7 bases, with 11 bases lying between them. CDR3 size: 11 residues. The V gene's germline CDR1 is MNHNS and CDR2 SASEGT. CDR3 in DNA: TGTGCCAGCTCCGGGGGCTTTGGCTACACCGTC. Its protein is CASSGGFGYTV.